Sequencing of this T cell receptor beta chain was carried out in a study of shared clonotypes between healthy human individuals. Study information: Donors had three CD4 naive, three CD4 memory, two CD8 naive and one CD8 memory plate apiece.

There are a few counts of this clone. Other DNA sequences from this sample encode an identical CDR3 as well. All donors qualified as healthy HIV-negative adults and had experienced no recent acute infections or vaccinations. Negatively enriched CD4+ T cells were divided by CD45RA into naive and memory. Once extracted for a subset, genomic DNA was divided evenly among several immunoSEQ plates. The data were produced by immunoSEQ multiplex PCR, yet TCRdb's version contains in-frame clones alone and is incomplete. The sample consists of 2 million to 3 million clones, 93% of them appearing once. The receptor was isolated from a man aged 18 to 29 in good health. Some clones in this sample may be carry-over from other donors' samples. Material: naive CD4+ T cells from PBMCs. The subset: CD45RA+ positively selected.

The CDR3 bases are TGTGCCAGCAGCTCCCAGGAGAACACTGAAGCTTTCTTT. This translates into CASSSQENTEAFF. The chain links TRBV7-6 to TRBJ1-1; D unclear. Trimming left V 4 bases short and J 1 base short, with 7 bases between. CDR1 is SGHVS and CDR2 is FNYEAQ in the germline V gene. The CDR3 runs 13 residues.